Listed below are T cell receptor beta chains from one sample, sequenced in a study of T cells in Graves' hyperthyroidism and ophthalmopathy. TCRdb re-analysed the multiplex PCR reads in MiXCR, keeping a single row per CDR3 protein. The sample lists about 530,000 distinct CDR3 sequences; roughly 18% were seen once. Sequenced: blood. Receptor source: a woman younger than 30 with Graves' ophthalmopathy. The CDR3 runs from the conserved cysteine through the conserved F or W. D genes are given only for firm matches. Clone size is shown for a subset of rows, as once, few, many or a class of expanded clone.

d_call	j_call	cdr3_length	v_call	clone_size	cdr3_nt	cdr3_aa
-	TRBJ2-3	13	TRBV29-1	-	TGCAGCGTTGCTTCCCGGTTCACAGATACGCAGTATTTT	CSVASRFTDTQYF
-	TRBJ1-4	14	TRBV19	-	TGTGCCAGTAGTATCGGAAGTCTGCTGGGAAAACTGTTTTTT	CASSIGSLLGKLFF
-	TRBJ2-1	15	TRBV28	-	TGTGCCAGCAGTCGGACAGAAACTTTTTACAATGAGCAGTTCTTC	CASSRTETFYNEQFF
-	TRBJ1-2	14	TRBV18	many	TGTGCCAGCTCACAGAGGGCGACCTGGGATGGCTACACCTTC	CASSQRATWDGYTF
TRBD2	TRBJ2-1	16	TRBV5-1	-	TGCGCCAGCAGCTTGGGAGCTAGCGGGAGTGTCAATGAGCAGTTCTTC	CASSLGASGSVNEQFF
-	TRBJ1-1	12	TRBV7-8	many	TGTGCCAGCAGCCTCGGGGGGGAAGAAGCTTTCTTT	CASSLGGEEAFF
-	TRBJ2-2	14	TRBV7-3	many	TGTGCCAGCAGTTTGTCATGGGGCACCGGGGAGCTGTTTTTT	CASSLSWGTGELFF
TRBD2	TRBJ2-5	19	TRBV27	many	TGTGCCAGCAGTTCCCACGGACTAGCGGGAGTTCCCATCCAAGAGACCCAGTACTTC	CASSSHGLAGVPIQETQYF
-	TRBJ1-5	15	TRBV6-6	-	TGTGCCAGCAGTTACTCTTCAGAGGGGGATCAGCCCCAGCATTTT	CASSYSSEGDQPQHF
-	TRBJ2-1	16	TRBV9	-	TGTGCCAGCAGCGTAGGTGGAGGAAAGGCCTACAATGAGCAGTTCTTC	CASSVGGGKAYNEQFF
-	TRBJ1-2	12	TRBV30	-	TGTGCCTGGAGCCCCACGAACTATGGCTACACCTTC	CAWSPTNYGYTF
-	TRBJ1-1	13	TRBV29-1	many	TGCAGCGCATCGGTCCAGGGTCTTACTGAAGCTTTCTTT	CSASVQGLTEAFF
TRBD1	TRBJ1-4	16	TRBV15	many	TGTGCCACCAGCACTTCGTACGGGACAGGGAATGAAAAACTGTTTTTT	CATSTSYGTGNEKLFF
-	TRBJ1-1	15	TRBV4-2	many	TGTGCCAGCAGCCCGGGAGGCAGTTTGAACACTGAAGCTTTCTTT	CASSPGGSLNTEAFF
TRBD1	TRBJ1-1	16	TRBV3-1	many	TGTGCCAGCAGCCAACACTATGAGGGGGCGTACACTGAAGCTTTCTTT	CASSQHYEGAYTEAFF
TRBD1	TRBJ1-4	14	TRBV2	many	TGTGCCAGCAGTGAAGGTCAGGGGGGCGAAAAACTGTTTTTT	CASSEGQGGEKLFF
-	TRBJ2-7	13	TRBV10-3	few	TGTGCCGTCCAAGTAGATAGGGGCTACGAGCAGTACTTC	CAVQVDRGYEQYF
-	TRBJ1-1	15	TRBV5-5	many	TGTGCCAGCAGCCAAGAGACACTACCGAACACTGAAGCTTTCTTT	CASSQETLPNTEAFF
-	TRBJ2-2	13	TRBV7-9	-	TGTGCCAGCAGCTTCGGGGAAGGCGGGGAGCTGTTTTTT	CASSFGEGGELFF
-	TRBJ1-2	13	TRBV11-2	many	TGTGCCAGCAGCGAGGTTAGGGTCGGCGGCTACACCTTC	CASSEVRVGGYTF
-	TRBJ2-5	15	TRBV24-1	-	TGTGCCACCAGTGACCCCTGGTCTAGCAATGAGACCCAGTACTTC	CATSDPWSSNETQYF
TRBD1	TRBJ1-5	13	TRBV20-1	once	TGCAGTGCTCAGAAACAGGGGGCTCAGCCCCAGCATTTT	CSAQKQGAQPQHF
-	TRBJ2-3	12	TRBV28	many	TGTGCCAGCTCAGGGGACACAGATACGCAGTATTTT	CASSGDTDTQYF
TRBD1	TRBJ1-3	16	TRBV28	few	TGTGCCAGCAGTCCGGACAGGGGCGAGACTGGAAACACCATATATTTT	CASSPDRGETGNTIYF